One sample yielded the 10 T cell receptor beta chains listed below, sequenced in a study of identical twins. TCRdb called the 5' RACE reads again in MiXCR, with one record for every CDR3 protein. This table holds 450,000 or so distinct CDR3 sequences, over 11% found once. This sample also belongs to another study, concerning yellow fever vaccine responses in identical twins.

The specimen was CD4+ T cells sorted from blood. These receptors originate from a woman aged 18-29 years in good health.

This clonotype has more than one count but fewer than ten. The chain links TRBV20-1 to TRBJ2-4, with TRBD2 identical over 7 bases. CDR1 is DFQATT, CDR2 SNEGSKA, per germline (reference sequence). V shed 1 base and J 3 bases; nucleotides not matched to a gene: 6. This CDR3 comprises 15 residues. The CDR3 DNA reads TGCAGTGCTAGAGCCGTCTGGGGGGGCAAAAACATTCAGTACTTC. It specifies CSARAVWGGKNIQYF.

This chain uses TRBV11-2 with TRBJ2-1, with 8 bases fitting TRBD1. Germline CDR1 and CDR2: SGHAT and FQNNGV. This CDR3 spans 13 amino acids. The ends lost 8 bases at V and 3 bases at J; junction bases unmatched: 3. The CDR3 here is CASRDRIYNEQFF. DNA of the CDR3: TGTGCCAGCCGGGACAGGATCTACAATGAGCAGTTCTTC.

V and J are TRBV7-8 and TRBJ2-3; 11 bases align to TRBD1. The germline V gene has CDR1 SGHVS and CDR2 FQNEAQ. The CDR3 loop spans 14 amino acids. V trimming: 5 bases; J trimming: 6 bases; junction bases outside the gene matches: 4. The CDR3 DNA sequence: TGTGCCAGCAGCATGGGACAGGGGGTGGATACGCAGTATTTT. As protein: CASSMGQGVDTQYF. Looking up the rest from reference TRBV7-8 and TRBJ2-3 gives the full variable domain: GAGVSQSPRYKVAKRGQDVALRCDPISGHVSLFWYQQALGQGPEFLTYFQNEAQLDKSGLPSDRFFAERPEGSVSTLKIQRTQQEDSAVYLCASSMGQGVDTQYFGPGTRLTVL.

This clonotype was counted once. The genes are TRBV5-5 and TRBJ2-3; D might be TRBD1 (5 bases). Per germline, CDR1 SGHKS and CDR2 YYEKEE (reference sequence). The CDR3 has 13 amino acids. The V end lost 9 bases, the J end lost 8 bases, and 19 bases lay between the germline ends. The CDR3 region has the DNA TGTGCCATGGCCCCAGGGCTCGTCGGTACGCAGTATTTT. Protein product: CAMAPGLVGTQYF. Drawing the rest from reference TRBV5-5 and TRBJ2-3, the complete variable domain is DAGVTQSPTHLIKTRGQQVTLRCSPISGHKSVSWYQQVLGQGPQFIFQYYEKEERGRGNFPDRFSARQFPNYSSELNVNALLLGDSALYLCAMAPGLVGTQYFGPGTRLTVL.

CDR3 sequence reads: CASSWSQATYEQYF. As DNA, the CDR3 is TGTGCCAGCAGTTGGTCCCAGGCGACCTACGAGCAGTACTTC. The chain employs TRBV28 and TRBJ2-7; no definite D call. The CDR3 consists of 14 residues. With 4 bases removed from V and 2 bases from J, the gap between germline ends came to 12 bases. Germline CDR1 is MDHEN and CDR2 is SYDVKM.

This clonotype has only a few counts. V gene TRBV25-1 combines with J gene TRBJ2-2; 7 bases fit TRBD2. Per the germline V gene, CDR1 is MGHDK and CDR2 is SYGVNS. V gave up 7 bases and J gave up 5 bases; unmatched junction bases: 7. There are 14 residues in the CDR3. CDR3 in DNA: TGTGCCAGCAAAGGACTAGGGGTAACCGGGGAGCTGTTTTTT. This codes for CASKGLGVTGELFF.

This clonotype was seen more than once but under ten times. V usage is TRBV5-1 and J usage is TRBJ2-7; 8 bases are a match to TRBD2. This CDR3 contains 16 residues. V lost 1 base to trimming and J lost 4 bases; unmatched junction nucleotides: 10. From germline, CDR1 is SGHRS and CDR2 YFSETQ. Written as DNA, the CDR3 is TGCGCCAGCAGCTTGATCCTCGGGGGGGCCGAGTACGAGCAGTACTTC. Amino acid sequence: CASSLILGGAEYEQYF.

The rearrangement joins TRBV7-3 to TRBJ2-3; 7 nucleotides align to TRBD2. CDR3 length equals 13 residues. J was trimmed by 5 bases and V by 5 bases; bases with no gene match: 4. The germline V gene encodes CDR1 SGHTA and CDR2 FQGTGA. The CDR3 bases are TGTGCCAGCAGCGGGGGGGAACGAGATACGCAGTATTTT. This encodes CASSGGERDTQYF.

This clonotype has a handful of counts. V usage is TRBV4-3 and J usage is TRBJ2-7; the D gene could be TRBD1 or TRBD2 (5 bases each). CDR3 length: 15 residues. Trimming took 1 base from V and 6 from J, leaving 16 bases between them. Germline values: CDR1 LGHNA, CDR2 YSLEER. CDR3 nucleotide sequence: TGCGCCAGCAGCCAAGGGGGGAACCAAAGAGGCGAGCAGTACTTC. Its protein product is CASSQGGNQRGEQYF.

This clonotype turned up a few times. J is TRBJ1-2 and V is TRBV18; tentatively, D is TRBD1 (5 bases). Trimming took 1 base from V and 4 from J, leaving 7 bases between them. The CDR3 consists of 13 residues. The germline gives CDR1 KGHSH, CDR2 LQKENI. CDR3 loop: CASSPQGPYGYTF. The CDR3 nucleotides are TGTGCCAGCTCACCACAGGGGCCCTATGGCTACACCTTC.